The 18 T cell receptor beta chains presented below share a single source sample, sequenced in a study of T cell responses to AZD1222 COVID-19 vaccine. Only in-frame clones appear in the TCRdb table, and some are missing; sequencing was by immunoSEQ multiplex PCR. Of tens of thousands of clones in the sample, 90% to 95% were seen once. This specimen was peripheral blood, taken 28 days after the second dose of the MenACWY control vaccine. The receptors stem from an adult who received the MenACWY meningococcal vaccine as a control.

The chain recombines TRBV6-5 with TRBJ2-1, with D possibly TRBD1 on 7 matching bases. Germline CDR1 is MNHEY and CDR2 is SVGAGI. The V end lost 8 bases, the J end lost 2 bases, and 16 bases lay between the germline ends. The CDR3 consists of 15 residues. The chain's CDR3 is CASSPQGGTYNEQFF. As DNA, the CDR3 is TGTGCCAGCTCCCCCCAGGGGGGAACCTACAATGAGCAGTTCTTC.

V usage is TRBV11-2 and J usage is TRBJ2-3; the D gene is possibly TRBD2 (5 bases). This CDR3 is built from 15 residues. Germline V gene lookup returns CDR1 SGHAT and CDR2 FQNNGV. V was pared by 5 bases and J by 2 bases, with 14 bases between. CDR3 protein: CASSPGGSFTDTQYF. The CDR3 region has the DNA TGTGCCAGCAGCCCGGGTGGGAGTTTCACAGATACGCAGTATTTT.

The rearrangement joins TRBV11-2 to TRBJ2-1; D is perhaps TRBD1 or TRBD2 (5 bases each). V was shortened by 1 base and J by 5 bases, with 18 bases between the two germline ends. Germline CDR1 SGHAT, CDR2 FQNNGV. This CDR3 region has 17 residues. Here the CDR3 reads CASSLGRDRIQDNEQFF. The CDR3 nucleotides read TGTGCCAGCAGCTTAGGCCGGGACCGAATCCAAGACAATGAGCAGTTCTTC.

The V call is TRBV6-5, the J call TRBJ2-7; 8 nucleotides align to TRBD1. The CDR3 is made up of 15 amino acids. In germline, CDR1 is MNHEY, CDR2 SVGAGI. V shed 6 bases, J shed 1 base, and the junction held 8 bases outside the gene matches. CDR3 bases: TGTGCCAGCAGGAGGCGGGACAGGTCATCCTACGAGCAGTACTTC. Residues: CASRRRDRSSYEQYF.

The CDR3 bases are TGTGCCAGCAGTTACGGGGGCCCAATGAACACTGAAGCTTTCTTT. Translation gives CASSYGGPMNTEAFF. V gene TRBV6-6 combines with J gene TRBJ1-1, with D tentatively TRBD1 (6 bases). Per germline, CDR1 MNHNY and CDR2 SVGAGI (reference sequence). Trimming removed 2 bases at V and 0 bases at J, with 10 bases between. The length of the CDR3 is 15 residues.

The J gene is TRBJ1-3, the V gene TRBV6-1; D is ambiguous. Germline CDR1 is MNHNS and CDR2 is SASEGT. The length of the CDR3 is 13 residues. Trimming removed 2 bases from V and 2 bases from J, with 4 bases in between. CDR3: CASSEQAGNTIYF. For the CDR3, the DNA is TGTGCCAGCAGTGAACAGGCTGGAAACACCATATATTTT.

The chain recombines TRBV3-1 (or the pseudogene TRBV3-2) with TRBJ1-6, with no clear D. Looked up from germline, CDR1 is LGHDT and CDR2 is YNNKEL (reference sequence). The CDR3 extends over 15 amino acids. V gave up 5 bases and J gave up 2 bases, with 10 bases separating them. The CDR3 bases are TGTGCCAGCAGCGCTGGGGAGGCCTATAATTCACCCCTCCACTTT. It translates to CASSAGEAYNSPLHF.

This sequence joins TRBV28 and TRBJ1-6; a weak D match, TRBD1 (6 bases). The CDR3 contains 14 residues. Between the trimmed V and J ends, which lost 6 bases and 7 bases, there was a span of 13 bases. The germline gives CDR1 MDHEN, CDR2 SYDVKM. CDR3 coding DNA: TGTGCCAGCAGCCTTGGCAGGGGAAATTCACCCCTCCACTTT. As protein: CASSLGRGNSPLHF.

V and J are TRBV7-8 and TRBJ2-1; no clear D gene. The V end lost 1 base, the J end lost 10 bases, and 11 bases lay between the germline ends. This CDR3 has 13 amino acids. The germline V gene has CDR1 SGHVS and CDR2 FQNEAQ. The CDR3 nucleotides read TGTGCCAGCAGCTTAGAAACGGCCGGGGAGCAGTTCTTC. The encoded protein is CASSLETAGEQFF.

The J gene is TRBJ2-7, the V gene TRBV2; D ambiguous. The CDR3 contains 12 residues. Deletions cut 7 bases from V and 3 bases from J, with 10 bases between. Germline lookup yields CDR1 SNHLY and CDR2 FYNNEI. The CDR3 DNA follows: TGTGCCAGCACCGGCGCGGACTACGAGCAGTACTTC. This gives the protein CASTGADYEQYF. The whole variable domain, filled in from reference TRBV2 and TRBJ2-7, reads EPEVTQTPSHQVTQMGQEVILRCVPISNHLYFYWYRQILGQKVEFLVSFYNNEISEKSEIFDDQFSVERPDGSNFTLKIRSTKLEDSAMYFCASTGADYEQYFGPGTRLTVT.

This clone was seen once. DNA for the CDR3: TGTGCCAGCAGCCCCAGCTCTGCTTATGGGCAGTTCTTC. It encodes CASSPSSAYGQFF. V and J are TRBV11-2 and TRBJ2-1, with D unresolved. V lost 5 bases to trimming and J lost 12 bases, with 17 bases between them. This CDR3 is built from 13 residues. Germline-derived CDR1 and CDR2 are SGHAT and FQNNGV.

This clone was counted once. V is TRBV28 and J is TRBJ2-1; 7 nucleotides align to TRBD1. Germline assignment: CDR1 MDHEN and CDR2 SYDVKM. CDR3 size: 15 residues. The V and J ends lost 4 bases and 6 bases, in that order; junction bases with no gene match: 9. This chain's CDR3 is CASSSSLGQVNEQFF. CDR3 nucleotides: TGTGCCAGCAGTTCGAGCCTCGGACAGGTCAATGAGCAGTTCTTC.

V and J are TRBV5-4 and TRBJ2-3, with D possibly TRBD2 on 5 matching bases. The V gene lost 2 bases and the J gene lost 11 bases, with 12 bases spanning the gap. The CDR3 runs 12 residues. Germline CDR1 SGHNT, CDR2 YYREEE (reference sequence). The CDR3: CASSFQTGRQYF. The CDR3 nucleotides read TGTGCCAGCAGCTTTCAAACGGGAAGGCAGTATTTT.

The V call is TRBV5-1, the J call TRBJ2-1, with TRBD2 matching 8 bases. J was trimmed by 9 bases and V by 9 bases; bases with no gene match: 8. Germline loops: CDR1 SGHRS, CDR2 YFSETQ. CDR3 length equals 12 residues. The DNA for the CDR3 is TGCGCCACCACCGGGGCGGGGGGTGAGCAGTTCTTC. It yields the protein CATTGAGGEQFF. The full variable domain, rest sourced from reference TRBV5-1 and TRBJ2-1, is KAGVTQTPRYLIKTRGQQVTLSCSPISGHRSVSWYQQTPGQGLQFLFEYFSETQRNKGNFPGRFSGRQFSNSRSEMNVSTLELGDSALYLCATTGAGGEQFFGPGTRLTVL.

Remarks on this clone: Additional DNA sequences in this sample encode the identical CDR3. The rearrangement uses TRBV11-2 and TRBJ2-1, with 8 bases that match TRBD2. The CDR3 totals 14 residues. Losses at the gene ends were 4 bases for V and 7 bases for J; bases not matched to a gene: 6. Germline CDR1 and CDR2: SGHAT and FQNNGV. CDR3 amino acids: CASSSRVAGNEQFF. The CDR3 coding sequence is TGTGCCAGCAGCTCCCGGGTAGCGGGGAATGAGCAGTTCTTC.

V and J are TRBV7-8 and TRBJ2-1; D not resolved. Germline CDR1 is SGHVS and CDR2 is FQNEAQ. V dropped 0 bases and J dropped 0 bases, with 15 bases sitting between them. CDR3 size: 18 residues. The CDR3 DNA is TGTGCCAGCAGCTTAGCGCGGAAAGGTCTGAGCTCCTACAATGAGCAGTTCTTC. Translating gives CASSLARKGLSSYNEQFF.

In DNA form, the CDR3 reads TGTGCCAGCAGTTCCGTGGGGCAGAGGTACGAGCAGTACTTC. As protein: CASSSVGQRYEQYF. This rearrangement joins TRBV27 to TRBJ2-7, with a tentative D call TRBD1 (5 bases). The length of the CDR3 is 14 residues. Germline CDR1 reads MNHEY; CDR2 reads SMNVEV (reference sequence). Trimming pared 4 bases from V and 4 bases from J, leaving 14 bases between.

The chain couples TRBV11-2 to TRBJ2-1; TRBD2 matches at 9 bases. Trimming at V came to 5 bases and at J to 0 bases, leaving 5 bases not matched to a gene. CDR3 size: 16 residues. CDR1 is SGHAT and CDR2 is FQNNGV in the germline V gene. The CDR3 loop reads CASSPISGSSYNEQFF. In nucleotides, the CDR3 is TGTGCCAGCAGCCCAATTAGCGGGAGCTCCTACAATGAGCAGTTCTTC.